The 21 T cell receptor beta chains listed next were all sequenced from one sample in a study of cytomegalovirus exposure and HLA in healthy donors. A multiplex PCR was run with 60 Vbeta primers and 13 Jbeta primers. Using immunoSEQ multiplex PCR, the repertoire was profiled, and TCRdb retains in-frame clones only, with some absent. The sample carries 200,000 to 250,000 clones, approximately 80% recorded once. Sequenced sample: PBMCs. All receptors derive from a woman in her fifties or sixties in good health and CMV-seropositive.

The chain employs TRBV10-1 and TRBJ2-7; maybe TRBD2 (6 bases). Germline V gene sequence: CDR1 WNHNN, CDR2 SYGVQD (reference sequence). Trimming pared 2 bases from V and 12 bases from J, leaving 17 bases between. The CDR3 has 13 amino acids. DNA for the CDR3: TGCGCCAGCAGTGAGGCAGGGACTTCGAAGCCGTACTTC. Its protein product is CASSEAGTSKPYF.

The chain employs TRBV7-9 and TRBJ1-2, with TRBD1 identical over 7 bases. Germline V CDR1 and CDR2: SEHNR, FQNEAQ (reference sequence). CDR3 length: 15 residues. With V trimmed by 4 bases and J by 1 base, 6 bases remained unmatched. CDR3 loop: CASSSPGQLNYGYTF. Here the CDR3 DNA reads TGTGCCAGCAGCTCGCCGGGACAGCTTAACTATGGCTACACCTTC.

This sequence joins TRBV11-2 and TRBJ2-7; D is unclear. The germline V and J ends were trimmed by 0 bases and 4 bases, with 4 bases remaining between them. Germline V lookup: CDR1 SGHAT, CDR2 FQNNGV. The CDR3 sequence is 12 residues long. The CDR3 loop is CASSLDRYEQYF. In DNA form, the CDR3 reads TGTGCCAGCAGCTTAGACCGGTACGAGCAGTACTTC.

This chain uses TRBV10-3 with TRBJ1-5, with D hard to call. Germline loops: CDR1 ENHRY, CDR2 SYGVKD. This CDR3 is 13 amino acids long. The V gene lost 7 bases and the J gene lost 3 bases, with 10 bases spanning the gap. The CDR3 DNA reads TGTGCCATCATGGCGGGGTTCAATCAGCCCCAGCATTTT. Protein: CAIMAGFNQPQHF.

Note on this clone: Sequence at one end of the junction differs from germline and may be a read error. The sample holds other DNA sequences that translate to the same CDR3. The gene calls are TRBV10-3 and TRBJ1-4; D may be TRBD1 (5 bases). Germline values: CDR1 ENHRY, CDR2 SYGVKD. The CDR3 length is 15 residues. The DNA of the CDR3 is TGTGCCATCAGTGGGAACGGGGGAGCTAATGAAAAGCTGTTTTTT. Amino acid sequence: CAISGNGGANEKLFF.

The CDR3 DNA is TGTGCCAGCAACGGCGGGGGAATTGACTATGGCTACACCTTC. This codes for CASNGGGIDYGYTF. The rearrangement links TRBV6-1 to TRBJ1-2; D might be TRBD1 (5 bases). V lost 7 bases to trimming and J lost 3 bases, with 15 bases between them. The CDR3 totals 14 residues. CDR1 MNHNS and CDR2 SASEGT come from the germline V gene.

The V and J genes are TRBV5-1 and TRBJ2-7; TRBD2 aligns across 7 bases. There are 15 residues in the CDR3. Germline lookup yields CDR1 SGHRS and CDR2 YFSETQ. The junction had 6 bases not matched to a gene; V was cut back by 0 bases and J by 3 bases. The DNA of the CDR3 is TGCGCCAGCAGCTTGGGGCTAGCGGCTCTCTACGAGCAGTACTTC. It yields the protein CASSLGLAALYEQYF.

V and J are TRBV5-4 and TRBJ2-1; 8 bases are shared with TRBD1. Germline lookup yields CDR1 SGHNT and CDR2 YYREEE (reference sequence). The CDR3 loop spans 12 amino acids. V trimming: 0 bases; J trimming: 10 bases; junction bases outside the gene matches: 0. CDR3 sequence (DNA): TGTGCCAGCAGCTTGGGGACAGGGGAGCAGTTCTTC. Residues: CASSLGTGEQFF.

The chain uses TRBV19 and TRBJ2-2; TRBD1 aligns across 8 bases. With 6 bases clipped from V and 2 bases from J, the junction kept 8 bases outside the gene matches. CDR1 is LNHDA, CDR2 SQIVND, per germline (reference sequence). CDR3 length: 16 amino acids. CDR3 nucleotides: TGTGCCAGTAGCACCGGGACAGGCGTAAACACCGGGGAGCTGTTTTTT. Its protein product is CASSTGTGVNTGELFF. Full variable domain (remainder filled in from reference TRBV19 and TRBJ2-2): DGGITQSPKYLFRKEGQNVTLSCEQNLNHDAMYWYRQDPGQGLRLIYYSQIVNDFQKGDIAEGYSVSREKKESFPLTVTSAQKNPTAFYLCASSTGTGVNTGELFFGEGSRLTVL.

The chain uses TRBV28 and TRBJ1-5, with 7 bases fitting TRBD1. The CDR3 sequence is 17 residues long. V lost 1 base and J lost 1; bases outside the gene matches: 7. CDR1 MDHEN and CDR2 SYDVKM come from the germline V gene. The CDR3 loop reads CASSLLRQGASNQPQHF. CDR3 sequence (DNA): TGTGCCAGCAGTTTATTACGACAGGGCGCAAGCAATCAGCCCCAGCATTTT.

The chain is built from TRBV27 and TRBJ2-1; TRBD2 matches 10 bases. Germline loops: CDR1 MNHEY, CDR2 SMNVEV (reference sequence). Losses at the gene ends were 4 bases for V and 0 bases for J; bases not matched to a gene: 6. The CDR3 runs to 17 residues. CDR3 amino acids: CASSSRTSGDSYNEQFF. The DNA of the CDR3 is TGTGCCAGCAGTTCCAGAACTAGCGGGGACTCCTACAATGAGCAGTTCTTC.

The chain uses TRBV2 and TRBJ1-2; D might be TRBD1 (6 bases). The V and J ends lost 8 bases and 8 bases respectively, with 15 bases between them. Germline CDR1 is SNHLY and CDR2 is FYNNEI. The CDR3 runs to 12 residues. CDR3 protein: CASSGQGRGYTF. The CDR3 region has the DNA TGTGCCAGCTCGGGGCAGGGGCGAGGCTACACCTTC.

The chain combines TRBV28 with TRBJ1-6; the D is unclear. CDR3 size: 14 residues. V was trimmed by 6 bases and J by 7 bases, leaving 13 bases between them. The germline V gene has CDR1 MDHEN and CDR2 SYDVKM. CDR3 protein: CASRSEEMNSPLHF. CDR3 DNA: TGTGCCAGCAGGTCCGAGGAAATGAATTCACCCCTCCACTTT.

This clone was picked up a small number of times. The V gene is TRBV29-1, the J gene TRBJ1-2; possible D gene TRBD1, 6 bases. The CDR3 runs 13 residues. Trimming left V 0 bases short and J 4 bases short, with 9 bases between. Germline-derived CDR1 and CDR2 are SQVTM and ANQGSEA. CDR3 sequence: CSVEDGQFYGYTF. CDR3 DNA sequence: TGCAGCGTTGAAGACGGACAGTTCTATGGCTACACCTTC.

The chain couples TRBV5-1 to TRBJ2-1; 7 nucleotides line up with TRBD2. The CDR3 loop spans 14 amino acids. CDR1 and CDR2 (germline): SGHRS, YFSETQ. Trimming at V came to 2 bases and at J to 4 bases, leaving 3 bases not matched to a gene. The CDR3 sequence: CASSFREAYNEQFF. Here the CDR3 DNA reads TGCGCCAGCAGCTTCCGGGAGGCGTACAATGAGCAGTTCTTC.

The CDR3 DNA reads TGTGCCAGATCGAACCTACAGGGGAACTACGAGCAGTACTTC. This sequence encodes CARSNLQGNYEQYF. The V gene is TRBV6-5, the J gene TRBJ2-5; 7 bases agree with TRBD1. With the DNA end fitting TRBJ2-7 better, the J assignment may be wrong. The CDR3 spans 14 residues. In germline, CDR1 is MNHEY, CDR2 SVGAGI.

The rearrangement links TRBV11-2 to TRBJ2-2; TRBD1 might be the D (5 bases). Germline V CDR1 and CDR2: SGHAT, FQNNGV. Trimming left V 0 bases short and J 13 bases short, with 12 bases between. The CDR3 has 13 residues. The chain's CDR3 is CASSLDLRDRLFF. CDR3 nucleotide sequence: TGTGCCAGCAGCTTAGATCTCCGCGACAGGCTGTTTTTT.

The CDR3 bases are TGTGCCAGCAGCCTCTCAACTACGGATGGCTACACCTTC. The encoded protein is CASSLSTTDGYTF. V and J are TRBV7-6 and TRBJ1-2; no clear D gene. V was trimmed by 5 bases and J by 6 bases, leaving 13 bases between them. The germline V gene has CDR1 SGHVS and CDR2 FNYEAQ. CDR3 length: 13 residues.

The chain links TRBV19 to TRBJ1-2; 8 bases fit TRBD1. CDR1 and CDR2 from the germline V gene are LNHDA and SQIVND (reference sequence). The CDR3 totals 12 residues. Trimming at V came to 4 bases and at J to 8 bases, leaving 3 bases not matched to a gene. CDR3 coding DNA: TGTGCCAGTAGTACGCCAGGGGGCGGCTACACCTTC. This codes for CASSTPGGGYTF.

This sequence joins TRBV2 and TRBJ2-1, with 10 positions matching TRBD2. CDR1 and CDR2 (germline): SNHLY, FYNNEI. V shed 8 bases, J shed 2 bases, and the junction held 6 bases outside the gene matches. The CDR3 runs to 15 residues. The DNA for the CDR3 is TGTGCCAGCGGTAGCGGGAGGACCCCCTACAATGAGCAGTTCTTC. This codes for CASGSGRTPYNEQFF.

The J gene is TRBJ2-1, the V gene TRBV5-6, with 8 bases lining up with TRBD1. This CDR3 has 13 amino acids. The V gene's germline CDR1 is SGHDT and CDR2 YYEEEE. The junction had 15 bases not matched to a gene; V was cut back by 7 bases and J by 15 bases. The CDR3 spells CASCPRGRDRLFF. The CDR3 DNA follows: TGTGCCAGCTGCCCCAGAGGGCGGGACAGGCTGTTCTTC.